These 14 T cell receptor beta chains were all obtained from the same sample, sequenced in a study of OX40 agonist ivuxolimab in advanced cancers. Sequencing used immunoSEQ multiplex PCR; TCRdb keeps in-frame clones, though not all of them. The sample includes about 62,000 clones, about 85% of them seen just once. The specimen comprised CD4+ or CD8+ T cells sorted from blood, sampled in a trial of the OX40 agonist ivuxolimab. All receptors come from an adult with an advanced solid tumor such as melanoma, head and neck, liver or kidney cancer.

The chain couples TRBV10-3 to TRBJ2-3, with a tentative D call TRBD2 (5 bases). The CDR3 runs to 12 residues. CDR1 and CDR2 (germline): ENHRY, SYGVKD. Trimming removed 10 bases at V and 4 bases at J, with 12 bases between. As DNA, the CDR3 is TGTGCCACCCGGACTCTCCCAGATACGCAGTATTTT. Translated, it gives CATRTLPDTQYF.

V is TRBV27 and J is TRBJ2-2; D perhaps matches TRBD2 (6 bases). The germline CDR1 and CDR2 sequences are MNHEY and SMNVEV (reference sequence). Trimming removed 8 bases at V and 5 bases at J, with 15 bases between. The CDR3 consists of 14 residues. The chain's CDR3 is CASGSRGETGELFF. DNA of the CDR3: TGTGCCAGCGGGTCGCGGGGCGAAACCGGGGAGCTGTTTTTT.

This clone is medium-sized by share. The J gene is TRBJ1-2, the V gene TRBV6-6; D is undetermined. Trimming removed 0 bases from V and 5 bases from J, with 1 base in between. From germline, CDR1 is MNHNY and CDR2 SVGAGI (reference sequence). The CDR3 is 11 residues long. DNA of the CDR3: TGTGCCAGCAGTTACTCGTATGGCTACACCTTC. Translating it yields CASSYSYGYTF.

The chain combines TRBV2 with TRBJ1-6, with D maybe TRBD1 (6 bases). Germline lookup yields CDR1 SNHLY and CDR2 FYNNEI. The CDR3 totals 13 residues. The ends were cut back, 10 bases at V and 7 bases at J, with 14 bases in the middle. CDR3 in DNA: TGTGCCACAAAGGGAGGGGGGAATTCACCCCTCCACTTT. Residues: CATKGGGNSPLHF.

The V gene is TRBV19, the J gene TRBJ1-5; D gene uncertain. Trimming took 2 bases from V and 7 from J, leaving 6 bases between them. Germline V gene lookup returns CDR1 LNHDA and CDR2 SQIVND (reference sequence). The CDR3 runs to 12 residues. CDR3 bases: TGTGCCAGTAGTATAATGGGGCAGCCCCAGCATTTT. Its translation is CASSIMGQPQHF.

The chain recombines TRBV5-1 with TRBJ2-1, with TRBD1 matching 8 bases. The CDR3 runs 14 residues. The germline gives CDR1 SGHRS, CDR2 YFSETQ. J lost 8 bases, V lost 4 bases, and 8 bases had no gene match. CDR3 protein: CASSTGQGWDEQFF. In DNA, the CDR3 is TGCGCCAGCAGCACCGGACAGGGCTGGGATGAGCAGTTCTTC.

This chain links TRBV5-1 with TRBJ2-3; 9 bases are shared with TRBD1. V trimming: 0 bases; J trimming: 4 bases; junction bases outside the gene matches: 6. The germline gives CDR1 SGHRS, CDR2 YFSETQ. This CDR3 region has 16 residues. The CDR3 coding sequence is TGCGCCAGCAGCTTGGGAGGGACAGGGCTGGCAGATACGCAGTATTTT. The encoded protein is CASSLGGTGLADTQYF.

The V and J genes are TRBV10-1 and TRBJ2-7, with a possible D match to TRBD1 (6 bases). The CDR3 is made up of 13 amino acids. V lost 3 bases, J lost 2 bases, and 8 bases lay in between. Germline V gene lookup returns CDR1 WNHNN and CDR2 SYGVQD (reference sequence). CDR3 sequence reads: CASSDEGAYEQYF. The DNA for the CDR3 is TGCGCCAGCAGTGATGAGGGGGCCTACGAGCAGTACTTC.

The gene calls are TRBV27 and TRBJ2-1, with TRBD1 identical over 10 bases. V shed 1 base, J shed 6 bases, and the junction held 3 bases outside the gene matches. Germline V CDR1 and CDR2: MNHEY, SMNVEV (reference sequence). The CDR3 covers 15 residues. The CDR3 DNA follows: TGTGCCAGCAGTTTATGGGGGACAGGGGCCAATGAGCAGTTCTTC. Protein sequence: CASSLWGTGANEQFF.

This chain connects TRBV28 to TRBJ2-7; D gene uncertain. The CDR3 length is 15 residues. Trimming stripped 2 bases from V and 0 bases from J, with 11 bases between. The germline V gene has CDR1 MDHEN and CDR2 SYDVKM. CDR3 sequence reads: CASSLGYSISYEQYF. CDR3 nucleotides: TGTGCCAGCAGTTTAGGATACTCAATCTCCTACGAGCAGTACTTC.

This chain uses TRBV28 with TRBJ2-1; D is ambiguous. The CDR3 spans 11 residues. The V gene's germline CDR1 is MDHEN and CDR2 SYDVKM. The ends were cut back, 6 bases at V and 4 bases at J, with 4 bases in the middle. The CDR3 protein is CASSGYNEQFF. The CDR3 region has the DNA TGTGCCAGCAGCGGTTACAATGAGCAGTTCTTC.

The rearrangement uses TRBV2 and TRBJ1-3; 11 bases agree with TRBD1. Trimming at V came to 6 bases and at J to 10 bases, leaving 11 bases not matched to a gene. Germline assignment: CDR1 SNHLY and CDR2 FYNNEI. There are 15 residues in the CDR3. The CDR3 nucleotides are TGTGCCAGCAGCGAGGGACAGGGGGTTCTAAGGACCATATATTTT. Protein: CASSEGQGVLRTIYF.

Here the CDR3 DNA reads TGTGCCAGCAGCCCTCGGGCGGGGATTGGGGGAGACATTCAGTACTTC. Protein: CASSPRAGIGGDIQYF. V usage is TRBV5-6 and J usage is TRBJ2-4; tentatively, D is TRBD2 (6 bases). Per germline, CDR1 SGHDT and CDR2 YYEEEE. The CDR3 has 16 residues. V lost 4 bases to trimming and J lost 8 bases, with 22 bases between them. The whole variable domain, remainder taken from reference TRBV5-6 and TRBJ2-4, is DAGVTQSPTHLIKTRGQQVTLRCSPKSGHDTVSWYQQALGQGPQFIFQYYEEEERQRGNFPDRFSGHQFPNYSSELNVNALLLGDSALYLCASSPRAGIGGDIQYFGAGTRLSVL.

The CDR3 reads CASVLWASRNIQYF. Written as DNA, the CDR3 is TGTGCTAGTGTTCTCTGGGCCAGCCGGAACATTCAGTACTTC. The genes are TRBV12-5 and TRBJ2-4; D gene ambiguous. Germline CDR1 is LGHNT and CDR2 is FRNRAP. The V end was cut by 7 bases, the J end by 7 bases, with 17 bases between. The CDR3 loop spans 14 amino acids.